The 24 T cell receptor beta chains in this list originate from one sample, sequenced in a study of T cell repertoires in ileal Crohn's disease. Libraries were prepared by immunoSEQ multiplex PCR; TCRdb keeps only in-frame clonotypes and omits some of them. The data show about 13,000 clones, roughly 73% seen once. The time point denotes: neoterminal ileum biopsy at postoperative endoscopy, about 6 months after surgery. The sequencing input was ileal tissue. The receptors come from an adult with Crohn's disease.

The sample holds a few counts of this clone. The genes are TRBV18 and TRBJ2-7; 9 bases are a match to TRBD1. CDR3 length equals 20 residues. The germline CDR1 and CDR2 sequences are KGHSH and LQKENI. The J segment lost 2 bases and the V segment lost 6 bases, leaving 23 bases of the junction unmatched. CDR3 in DNA: TGTGCCAGCTCTCCTCAGGAGGGACAGGGCCAAAAACGGGAGACCTACGAGCAGTACTTC. Translating it yields CASSPQEGQGQKRETYEQYF. Looking up the rest from reference TRBV18 and TRBJ2-7 gives the full variable domain: NAGVMQNPRHLVRRRGQEARLRCSPMKGHSHVYWYRQLPEEGLKFMVYLQKENIIDESGMPKERFSAEFPKEGPSILRIQQVVRGDSAAYFCASSPQEGQGQKRETYEQYFGPGTRLTVT.

The chain combines TRBV7-9 with TRBJ1-5, with 8 bases lining up with TRBD1. V lost 5 bases to trimming and J lost 6 bases; unmatched junction nucleotides: 6. The CDR3 is 14 amino acids. Per the germline V gene, CDR1 is SEHNR and CDR2 is FQNEAQ (reference sequence). CDR3 residues: CASSPDRVGQPQHF. CDR3 nucleotides: TGTGCCAGCAGCCCGGACAGGGTTGGTCAGCCCCAGCATTTT.

The chain uses TRBV5-6 and TRBJ1-4; 7 bases line up with TRBD1. The length of the CDR3 is 18 residues. The V and J ends lost 3 bases and 2 bases, in that order; junction bases with no gene match: 13. Germline values: CDR1 SGHDT, CDR2 YYEEEE. CDR3 in DNA: TGTGCCAGCAGCTCCGCCCTCTCGAGGGGGCTTACTAATGAAAAACTGTTTTTT. This gives the protein CASSSALSRGLTNEKLFF.

This clone was found once. The chain combines TRBV15 with TRBJ2-7, with D tentatively TRBD2 (6 bases). Trimming shortened V by 0 bases and J by 2 bases, and 14 bases separated the two germline ends. This CDR3 has 16 amino acids. Germline V lookup: CDR1 LNHNV, CDR2 YYDKDF (reference sequence). The CDR3 DNA is TGTGCCACCAGCAGAGATAGAGTACGGGGGACCTACGAGCAGTACTTC. Translation gives CATSRDRVRGTYEQYF.

This chain links TRBV10-3 with TRBJ2-7; the match to TRBD1 covers 9 bases. The CDR3 sequence is 13 residues long. The V gene end was trimmed by 8 bases and the J gene end by 6 bases; junction bases not matched to a gene: 8. Germline V lookup: CDR1 ENHRY, CDR2 SYGVKD. This CDR3 is CAIGPGTGSEQYF. For the CDR3, the DNA is TGTGCCATCGGCCCCGGGACAGGGTCCGAGCAGTACTTC.

This clone was found a few times. The chain joins TRBV7-9 to TRBJ2-6; D possibly corresponds to TRBD1 (6 bases). The CDR3 totals 15 residues. The V end was cut by 7 bases, the J end by 2 bases, with 12 bases between. Germline assignment: CDR1 SEHNR and CDR2 FQNEAQ (reference sequence). CDR3 DNA sequence: TGTGCCAGCAACCAAAACAGGGCTGGGGCCAACGTCCTGACTTTC. It encodes CASNQNRAGANVLTF.

The chain uses TRBV11-2 and TRBJ2-5; 12 bases fit TRBD2. CDR3 length: 17 amino acids. V was clipped by 0 bases and J by 2 bases; unmatched bases: 4. Germline-derived CDR1 and CDR2 are SGHAT and FQNNGV. The CDR3 DNA sequence: TGTGCCAGCAGCTTAGAACTAGCGGGGGGTCTACAAGAGACCCAGTACTTC. Translated: CASSLELAGGLQETQYF.

J is TRBJ1-1 and V is TRBV18; D gene ambiguous. The CDR3 has 14 residues. V was trimmed by 5 bases and J by 1 base, leaving 11 bases between them. Germline V gene lookup returns CDR1 KGHSH and CDR2 LQKENI. The CDR3 bases are TGTGCCAGCTCATACCAGGTTACGAACACTGAAGCTTTCTTT. Translating gives CASSYQVTNTEAFF.

This chain uses TRBV4-2 with TRBJ2-1; 14 bases fit TRBD2. After removal of 6 bases from V and 4 bases from J, the junction contained 5 bases not matched to a gene. This CDR3 comprises 16 residues. CDR1 and CDR2 from the germline V gene are LGHNA and YNFKEQ. The CDR3 nucleotides are TGTGCCAGCAGTCAAAGACTAGCGGGAGGGTACAATGAGCAGTTCTTC. Encoded protein: CASSQRLAGGYNEQFF.

V and J are TRBV6-4 and TRBJ2-3, with 12 bases that match TRBD2. The CDR3 runs to 15 residues. Germline assignment: CDR1 MRHNA and CDR2 SNTAGT. The trim removed 4 bases at V and 4 bases at J, leaving 3 bases unmatched. The CDR3 DNA follows: TGTGCCAGCAGTGGACTAGCGGGAGCGTCAGATACGCAGTATTTT. Protein sequence: CASSGLAGASDTQYF.

The CDR3 loop reads CASSRGRLSYEQYF. The CDR3 DNA reads TGTGCCAGCAGTCGCGGGAGGTTATCCTACGAGCAGTACTTC. This chain links TRBV27 with TRBJ2-7; 8 nucleotides align to TRBD2. The CDR3 length is 14 residues. Losses at the gene ends were 5 bases for V and 1 base for J; bases not matched to a gene: 4. The V gene's germline CDR1 is MNHEY and CDR2 SMNVEV (reference sequence).

This sequence joins TRBV19 and TRBJ2-2; 10 bases map to TRBD2. Germline V gene sequence: CDR1 LNHDA, CDR2 SQIVND (reference sequence). V was pared by 6 bases and J by 3 bases, with 19 bases of the junction left unmatched. The CDR3 sequence is 20 residues long. The CDR3 protein is CASRGTSVASGGWDTGELFF. Written as DNA, the CDR3 is TGTGCCAGTAGGGGGACTAGCGTCGCTTCAGGGGGGTGGGACACCGGGGAGCTGTTTTTT.

By frequency in the sample, this clone is medium-sized. V usage is TRBV5-1 and J usage is TRBJ2-3; 9 positions match TRBD1. The V gene's germline CDR1 is SGHRS and CDR2 YFSETQ. This CDR3 region has 15 residues. The V segment lost 4 bases and the J segment 2 bases; nucleotides outside the gene matches: 5. The chain's CDR3 is CASSEGQGYTDTQYF. DNA of the CDR3: TGCGCCAGCAGCGAGGGACAGGGTTACACAGATACGCAGTATTTT.

The genes are TRBV11-3 and TRBJ2-7; D uncertain. With 5 bases removed from V and 0 bases from J, the gap between germline ends came to 11 bases. The germline V gene encodes CDR1 SGHNT and CDR2 YENEEA. CDR3 size: 14 residues. CDR3: CASSRGGSSYEQYF. DNA of the CDR3: TGTGCCAGCAGCCGAGGCGGCAGCTCCTACGAGCAGTACTTC.

This chain uses TRBV27 with TRBJ2-7; a weak D match, TRBD1 (5 bases). V lost 3 bases, J lost 3 bases, and 9 bases lay in between. In germline, CDR1 is MNHEY, CDR2 SMNVEV (reference sequence). CDR3 length: 13 amino acids. CDR3 coding DNA: TGTGCCAGCAGTTTGTACAGGTTCTACGAGCAGTACTTC. This codes for CASSLYRFYEQYF.

This chain connects TRBV16 to TRBJ2-7, with a possible D match to TRBD1 (5 bases). V was trimmed by 4 bases and J by 3 bases, leaving 7 bases between them. The CDR3 is made up of 12 amino acids. Germline lookup yields CDR1 KGHSY and CDR2 FQNENV. The CDR3 sequence is CASSPDSYEQYF. Written as DNA, the CDR3 is TGTGCCAGCAGCCCTGACAGCTACGAGCAGTACTTC.

V gene TRBV9 combines with J gene TRBJ2-2; 9 bases map to TRBD1. Germline V gene lookup returns CDR1 SGDLS and CDR2 YYNGEE. V lost 4 bases and J lost 4; bases outside the gene matches: 8. The CDR3 consists of 16 residues. Written as DNA, the CDR3 is TGTGCCAGCAGCTCCCGGGACAGGGCTGGCACCGGGGAGCTGTTTTTT. Its protein is CASSSRDRAGTGELFF.

This chain links TRBV6-5 with TRBJ2-3; 7 nucleotides align to TRBD1. The CDR3 spans 16 residues. V trimming: 0 bases; J trimming: 3 bases; junction bases outside the gene matches: 6. Germline CDR1 reads MNHEY; CDR2 reads SVGAGI. The CDR3 DNA reads TGTGCCAGCAGTTACTCGCGACAGGGTAGGACAGATACGCAGTATTTT. It yields the protein CASSYSRQGRTDTQYF.

The chain couples TRBV30 to TRBJ2-5; D gene uncertain. Trimming stripped 2 bases from V and 3 bases from J, with 10 bases between. Germline V gives CDR1 GTSNPN, CDR2 SVGIG (reference sequence). The CDR3 spans 13 residues. The CDR3 sequence: CAWSIRAKETQYF. The CDR3, as DNA: TGTGCCTGGAGTATACGCGCCAAAGAGACCCAGTACTTC.

This sequence joins TRBV9 and TRBJ1-3; 8 nucleotides agree with TRBD1. Per germline, CDR1 SGDLS and CDR2 YYNGEE. The CDR3 has 17 residues. The V gene end was trimmed by 4 bases and the J gene end by 1 base; junction bases not matched to a gene: 10. The chain's CDR3 is CASSPRTGQGSGNTIYF. The CDR3 nucleotides are TGTGCCAGCAGCCCCCGGACAGGGCAGGGGTCTGGAAACACCATATATTTT.

Regarding this clone: Other DNA sequences in the sample encode the same CDR3. The V and J genes are TRBV9 and TRBJ2-7, with D possibly being TRBD1 (5 bases). Trimming took off 2 bases at V and 2 bases at J, with 11 bases between the two ends. CDR1 is SGDLS and CDR2 is YYNGEE in the germline V gene. CDR3 size: 14 residues. The CDR3 DNA sequence: TGTGCCAGCAGCGTTGGGGCGGAGCCCTACGAGCAGTACTTC. It yields the protein CASSVGAEPYEQYF.

Only a few counts were recorded for this clone. The rearrangement links TRBV9 to TRBJ2-7, with a possible D match to TRBD1 (5 bases). Germline loops: CDR1 SGDLS, CDR2 YYNGEE. There are 14 residues in the CDR3. V was pared by 0 bases and J by 6 bases, with 13 bases between. CDR3 sequence (DNA): TGTGCCAGCAGCGTAGCGGTCCAGGGCGGCGAGCAGTACTTC. This codes for CASSVAVQGGEQYF.

This chain links TRBV9 with TRBJ2-1; the match to TRBD2 covers 7 bases. The CDR3 covers 15 residues. J lost 9 bases, V lost 4 bases, and 13 bases had no gene match. Germline V gene data show CDR1 as SGDLS and CDR2 as YYNGEE. The CDR3 sequence: CASSRGRWGGIEQFF. As DNA, the CDR3 is TGTGCCAGCAGCCGCGGCAGGTGGGGGGGGATTGAGCAGTTCTTC.

On this clone itself: One end of the junction varies from germline; a read error may be responsible. CDR3 amino acids: CASRLDGTGGPEAFF. DNA of the CDR3: TGTGCCAGCAGATTAGACGGGACAGGGGGGCCTGAAGCTTTCTTT. This rearrangement joins TRBV7-2 to TRBJ1-1, with TRBD1 matching 11 bases. Germline CDR1 reads SGHTA; CDR2 reads FQGNSA. The CDR3 extends over 15 amino acids.